Below, 7 T cell receptor beta chains from the same sample are listed, as sequenced in a study of T cells in Graves' hyperthyroidism and ophthalmopathy. Amplified TCR beta CDR3 regions derived from RNA transcripts. The study used the HTBI primer set for a first-round RT-PCR of the TCR CDR3. Each CDR3 protein is one row after TCRdb ran MiXCR on the multiplex PCR reads. The profile shows 450,000 to 650,000 distinct CDR3 sequences, roughly 20% of them singletons. The sequencing sample was made of blood. These receptors were taken from a man younger than 35 with Graves' hyperthyroidism.

This clonotype was found many times. The chain is built from TRBV5-1 and TRBJ2-7; 9 bases are a match to TRBD1. The CDR3 has 16 amino acids. Looked up from germline, CDR1 is SGHRS and CDR2 is YFSETQ. V lost 4 bases and J lost 1; bases outside the gene matches: 9. The CDR3 DNA reads as TGCGCCAGCAGCGGGGACAGGGCCTTTACATCCTACGAGCAGTACTTC. Translating gives CASSGDRAFTSYEQYF.

In this sample, this clonotype turned up many times. This rearrangement joins TRBV5-5 to TRBJ2-5, with 9 bases aligning to TRBD1. CDR3 size: 15 residues. The germline V gene has CDR1 SGHKS and CDR2 YYEKEE (reference sequence). J lost 5 bases, V lost 4 bases, and 9 bases had no gene match. CDR3 amino acids: CASSTLQGAQETQYF. The CDR3 bases are TGTGCCAGCAGCACCCTACAGGGGGCTCAGGAGACCCAGTACTTC.

This clonotype was counted between two and nine times. The chain links TRBV12-3 or TRBV12-4 to TRBJ1-2; D remains ambiguous. This CDR3 is 13 amino acids long. Trimming cost V 6 bases and J 5 bases, with 13 bases left between them. CDR3 sequence (DNA): TGTGCCAGCAGCTGGGGAGTTACTTATGGCTACACCTTC. Protein sequence: CASSWGVTYGYTF.

This clonotype was seen ten or more times. The V gene is TRBV7-2, the J gene TRBJ2-2; D is ambiguous. Germline lookup yields CDR1 SGHTA and CDR2 FQGNSA. This CDR3 has 14 residues. The ends were cut back, 5 bases at V and 4 bases at J, with 11 bases in the middle. CDR3 protein: CASSPSGFTGELFF. CDR3 sequence (DNA): TGTGCCAGCAGCCCGTCCGGGTTCACCGGGGAGCTGTTTTTT.

Many counts were recorded for this clonotype. This chain connects TRBV6-5 to TRBJ2-5; 8 bases fit TRBD2. Germline V lookup: CDR1 MNHEY, CDR2 SVGAGI. After removal of 6 bases from V and 8 bases from J, the junction contained 11 bases not matched to a gene. This CDR3 contains 14 residues. The CDR3 loop is CASSLAGSPGTQYF. CDR3 nucleotides: TGTGCCAGCAGCTTAGCGGGATCCCCGGGAACCCAGTACTTC.

At least ten counts were recorded for this clonotype. The chain joins TRBV6-1 to TRBJ2-5; 7 nucleotides line up with TRBD1. After removal of 6 bases from V and 5 bases from J, the junction contained 15 bases not matched to a gene. Germline CDR1 and CDR2: MNHNS and SASEGT. This CDR3 is built from 16 residues. CDR3 region: CASRESLRGGAETQYF. The CDR3 DNA sequence: TGTGCCAGCAGGGAGTCCCTTCGAGGGGGCGCGGAGACCCAGTACTTC.

This clonotype showed up many times. V is TRBV12-3 or TRBV12-4 and J is TRBJ1-3; D unresolved. The CDR3 has 15 amino acids. Trimming took 1 base from V and 2 from J, leaving 9 bases between them. CDR3 nucleotide sequence: TGTGCCAGCAGTTTAGACGGGGTAGCTGGAAACACCATATATTTT. This encodes CASSLDGVAGNTIYF.